The T cell receptor beta chain under discussion was sequenced for a study of blood T cell repertoires in COVID-19. This clone occurred once. Here immunoSEQ multiplex PCR was the method, and the copy in TCRdb shows in-frame clones only, minus some. The sample yields about 140,000 clones, 88% seen once. CDR1 is MDHEN and CDR2 is SYDVKM in the germline V gene. The CDR3 is made up of 13 amino acids. The V end was cut by 5 bases, the J end by 14 bases, with 16 bases between. The rearrangement links TRBV28 to TRBJ1-6; unclear D gene. This clonotype was obtained from a man aged 50 to 59 with active or convalescent COVID-19. The sequenced sample consisted of peripheral blood. CDR3 nucleotides: TGTGCCAGCAGTCCTTCCCCCTCCTCAGCCCTCCACTTT. As protein: CASSPSPSSALHF.